This T cell receptor beta chain was identified during a study of T cells in narcolepsy. Germline loops: CDR1 SGHRS, CDR2 YFSETQ. There are 17 residues in the CDR3. Trimming took 3 bases from V and 7 from J; bases not matched to a gene: 6. TCRdb's copy holds only in-frame clones and misses some; the assay was immunoSEQ multiplex PCR. In the table there are 30,000 to 40,000 clones, around 86% of which are singletons. The sequenced sample was CD45RA- memory CD4+ T cells from PBMCs. This receptor was identified in a human donor with narcolepsy. The rearrangement joins TRBV5-1 to TRBJ2-2; 16 bases fit TRBD2. Here the CDR3 DNA reads TGCGCCAGCAGCTCCGGGACTAGCGGGAGGGCCGGCGGGGAGCTGTTTTTT. This codes for CASSSGTSGRAGGELFF.